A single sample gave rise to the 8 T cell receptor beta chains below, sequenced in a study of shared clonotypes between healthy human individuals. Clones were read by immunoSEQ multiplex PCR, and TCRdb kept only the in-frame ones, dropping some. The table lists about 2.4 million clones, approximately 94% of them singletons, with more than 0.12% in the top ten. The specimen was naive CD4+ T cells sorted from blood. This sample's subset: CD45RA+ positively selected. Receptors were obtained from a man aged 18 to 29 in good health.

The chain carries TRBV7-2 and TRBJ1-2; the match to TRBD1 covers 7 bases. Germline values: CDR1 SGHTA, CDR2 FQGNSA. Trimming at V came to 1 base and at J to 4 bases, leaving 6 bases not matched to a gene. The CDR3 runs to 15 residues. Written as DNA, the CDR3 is TGTGCCAGCAGCTTAGTTCTACAGGGGTTCTATGGCTACACCTTC. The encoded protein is CASSLVLQGFYGYTF.

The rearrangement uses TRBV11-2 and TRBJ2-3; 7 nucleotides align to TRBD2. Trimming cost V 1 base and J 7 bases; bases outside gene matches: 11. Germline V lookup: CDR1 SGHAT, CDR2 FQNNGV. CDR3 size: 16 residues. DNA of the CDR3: TGTGCCAGCAGCTTAGGAGGGCAGCGGGGTCGAAATACGCAGTATTTT. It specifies CASSLGGQRGRNTQYF.

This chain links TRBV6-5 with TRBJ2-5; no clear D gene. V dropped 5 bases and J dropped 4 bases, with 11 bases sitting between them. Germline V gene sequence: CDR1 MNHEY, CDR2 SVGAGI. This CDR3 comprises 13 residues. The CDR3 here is CASSRTAGETQYF. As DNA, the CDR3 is TGTGCCAGCAGTCGCACAGCCGGAGAGACCCAGTACTTC.

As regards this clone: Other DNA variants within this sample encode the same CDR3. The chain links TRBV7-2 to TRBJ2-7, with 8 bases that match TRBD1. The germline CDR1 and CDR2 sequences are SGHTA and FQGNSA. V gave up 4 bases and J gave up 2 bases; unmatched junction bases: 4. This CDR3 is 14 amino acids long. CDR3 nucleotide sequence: TGTGCCAGCAGCTCCCGGGACAGGACCTACGAGCAGTACTTC. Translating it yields CASSSRDRTYEQYF.

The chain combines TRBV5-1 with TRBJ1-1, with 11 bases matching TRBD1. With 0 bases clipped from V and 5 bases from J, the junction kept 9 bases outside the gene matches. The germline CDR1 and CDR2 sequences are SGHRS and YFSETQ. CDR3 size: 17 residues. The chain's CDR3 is CASSLATGTGGRTEAFF. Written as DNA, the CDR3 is TGCGCCAGCAGCTTGGCCACCGGGACAGGGGGAAGAACTGAAGCTTTCTTT.

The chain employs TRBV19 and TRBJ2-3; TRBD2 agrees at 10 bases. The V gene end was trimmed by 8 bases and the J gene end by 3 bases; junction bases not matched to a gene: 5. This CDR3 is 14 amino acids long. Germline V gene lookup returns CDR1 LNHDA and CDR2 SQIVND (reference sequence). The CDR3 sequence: CASGSGGGTDTQYF. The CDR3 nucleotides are TGTGCCAGTGGGAGCGGGGGGGGGACAGATACGCAGTATTTT.

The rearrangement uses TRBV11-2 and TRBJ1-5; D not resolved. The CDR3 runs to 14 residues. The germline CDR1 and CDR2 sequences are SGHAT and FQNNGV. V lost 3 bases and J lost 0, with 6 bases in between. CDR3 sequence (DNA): TGTGCCAGCAGCTTTGAGTATAGCAATCAGCCCCAGCATTTT. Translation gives CASSFEYSNQPQHF.

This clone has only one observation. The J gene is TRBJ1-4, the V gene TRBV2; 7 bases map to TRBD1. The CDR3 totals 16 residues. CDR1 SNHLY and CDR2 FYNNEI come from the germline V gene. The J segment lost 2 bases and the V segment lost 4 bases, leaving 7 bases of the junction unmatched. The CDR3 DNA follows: TGTGCCAGCAGTGGGGACAGCTACGCTACTAATGAAAAACTGTTTTTT. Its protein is CASSGDSYATNEKLFF.